This T cell receptor beta chain comes out of a study of human T cells and chemical hapten exposure. Study-level information: Doses of diphenylcyclopropenone went to the patients' scalps weekly throughout the roughly 25-week study.

Via MiXCR, TCRdb re-called the RACE reads, giving one row per CDR3 protein. In the table there are some 89,000 distinct CDR3 sequences, more than 8.5% of which are singletons. Described time point: patch test 2, 6 weeks after DPC sensitization. Treatment defined: therapeutic diphenylcyclopropenone sensitization with weekly scalp DPC. Points from the study as a whole: Among TCRs, those above 1 in 1000 frequency were unaffected by DPC sensitization.

Of note for this clonotype: Its antigen is currently unknown.

Between the trimmed V and J ends, which lost 8 bases and 1 base, there was a span of 9 bases. Germline CDR1 and CDR2: MNHNS and SASEGT. This CDR3 is built from 13 residues. This TCR derives from a woman aged 25 to 39 with alopecia areata. Some clones in this sample may be carry-over from other donors' samples. The sample consisted of whole blood, taken in connection with sensitization to the hapten diphenylcyclopropenone (DPC). V is TRBV6-1 and J is TRBJ1-5; D may be TRBD1 (5 bases). CDR3 coding DNA: TGTGCCAGCGGGCAGGGAAGCAATCAGCCCCAGCATTTT. It translates to CASGQGSNQPQHF.